This T cell receptor (beta chain) was documented in a study of early T cells in non-severe SARS-CoV-2 infection. Study at large: Sequenced material consisted of bulk RNA (from unsorted whole blood), and chains were unpaired.

Only a few counts were recorded for this clonotype. Unique molecular identifiers were attached to individual cDNA molecules. TCRdb re-derived calls from the 5' RACE reads in MiXCR, one entry per CDR3 protein. Here the sample spans some 81,000 distinct CDR3 sequences, 16% being singletons. V dropped 5 bases and J dropped 4 bases, with 8 bases sitting between them. CDR3 length: 13 residues. Germline assignment: CDR1 SEHNR and CDR2 FQNEAQ (reference sequence). The sample consisted of whole blood. The origin of this receptor is an adult who was a healthcare worker with PCR-confirmed SARS-CoV-2 infection or an uninfected control (not recorded which). The chain uses TRBV7-9 and TRBJ2-2; D remains unclear. Here the CDR3 DNA reads TGTGCCAGCAGCCCATCGCTCACCGGGGAGCTGTTTTTT. It codes for CASSPSLTGELFF. The variable domain in full, with the rest retrieved from reference TRBV7-9 and TRBJ2-2, is DTGVSQNPRHKITKRGQNVTFRCDPISEHNRLYWYRQTLGQGPEFLTYFQNEAQLEKSRLLSDRFSAERPKGSFSTLEIQRTEQGDSAMYLCASSPSLTGELFFGEGSRLTVL.